The 29 T cell receptor beta chains below come from one sample, sequenced in a study of lung T cells in sarcoidosis with Löfgren's syndrome. TCRdb processed the reads anew with MiXCR; each CDR3 protein has one entry. The sample has some 19,000 distinct CDR3 sequences, approximately 22% seen once; the top ten hold 0.75% to 0.95%. The sample comprised CD4+ T cells from bronchoalveolar lavage. These receptors originate from a human donor with sarcoidosis (Löfgren's syndrome or another form), or a control subject (not recorded which).

V gene TRBV2 combines with J gene TRBJ1-1; D is unresolved. CDR3 length: 13 amino acids. The V end lost 6 bases, the J end lost 2 bases, and 10 bases lay between the germline ends. Per the germline V gene, CDR1 is SNHLY and CDR2 is FYNNEI. CDR3 in DNA: TGTGCCAGCAGAAGGCAGCCTAACACTGAAGCTTTCTTT. Residues: CASRRQPNTEAFF.

This clonotype was seen repeatedly, ten times or more. The chain has TRBV2 and TRBJ1-5; D possibly corresponds to TRBD1 (5 bases). V was shortened by 4 bases and J by 0 bases, with 7 bases between the two germline ends. CDR3 size: 14 residues. Germline assignment: CDR1 SNHLY and CDR2 FYNNEI. The chain's CDR3 is CASSGGTSNQPQHF. CDR3 coding DNA: TGTGCCAGCAGTGGAGGGACTAGCAATCAGCCCCAGCATTTT.

This clonotype was seen repeatedly, ten times or more. For the CDR3, the DNA is TGTGCCAGCAGTTCACCTGGTTACAATTCACCCCTCCACTTT. This gives the protein CASSSPGYNSPLHF. This rearrangement joins TRBV28 to TRBJ1-6; D is uncertain. Trimming took off 4 bases at V and 7 bases at J, with 11 bases between the two ends. From germline, CDR1 is MDHEN and CDR2 SYDVKM. The CDR3 contains 14 residues.

This clonotype was counted between two and nine times. The rearrangement uses TRBV29-1 and TRBJ2-1; the D is unclear. CDR1 is SQVTM, CDR2 ANQGSEA, per germline. The CDR3 extends over 11 amino acids. V lost 3 bases and J lost 8, with 8 bases in between. The DNA for the CDR3 is TGCAGCGTTGAGAATATCGATGAGCAGTTCTTC. As protein: CSVENIDEQFF.

V gene TRBV10-3 combines with J gene TRBJ1-3; 9 bases are shared with TRBD1. Germline CDR1 and CDR2: ENHRY and SYGVKD. CDR3 length: 15 residues. V lost 10 bases, J lost 4 bases, and 11 bases stayed unmatched. This CDR3 reads CATISGTGSGNTIYF. The CDR3 bases are TGTGCCACGATCAGCGGGACAGGGTCGGGAAACACCATATATTTT.

A note on this clonotype: A clone one base away is much larger, so this may be a read error. The genes are TRBV7-2 and TRBJ2-3; 7 bases are shared with TRBD1. The V gene's germline CDR1 is SGHTA and CDR2 FQGNSA. CDR3 length: 16 amino acids. V gave up 1 base and J gave up 1 base; unmatched junction bases: 5. As DNA, the CDR3 is TGTGCCAGCAGCTTAGTAGGGGGCCTCGGCACAGATACGCAGTATTTT. Its protein product is CASSLVGGLGTDTQYF.

This rearrangement joins TRBV12-3 or TRBV12-4 to TRBJ2-1; 10 bases map to TRBD2. Trimming at V came to 7 bases and at J to 4 bases, leaving 4 bases not matched to a gene. The CDR3 contains 14 residues. The CDR3 DNA is TGTGCCAGCACCGAACTAGCGGGGTACAATGAGCAGTTCTTC. Its translation: CASTELAGYNEQFF.

J is TRBJ2-7 and V is TRBV19; D ambiguous. Trimming left V 6 bases short and J 3 bases short, with 15 bases between. The CDR3 loop spans 14 amino acids. In germline, CDR1 is LNHDA, CDR2 SQIVND (reference sequence). Here the CDR3 reads CASSPIGGLYEQYF. In DNA form, the CDR3 reads TGTGCCAGTAGCCCCATTGGCGGCCTCTACGAGCAGTACTTC.

This clonotype has just a few counts. This sequence joins TRBV7-9 and TRBJ1-3, with unresolved D. V was trimmed by 5 bases and J by 0 bases, leaving 8 bases between them. CDR1 and CDR2 (germline): SEHNR, FQNEAQ (reference sequence). This CDR3 region has 14 residues. CDR3 in DNA: TGTGCCAGCAGCCCCGGTGACTCTGGAAACACCATATATTTT. It codes for CASSPGDSGNTIYF.

The sample holds a few counts of this clonotype. The V gene is TRBV18, the J gene TRBJ1-3; 7 nucleotides match TRBD1. This CDR3 spans 17 amino acids. V shed 6 bases and J 0 bases; nucleotides not matched to a gene: 11. Germline loops: CDR1 KGHSH, CDR2 LQKENI. The CDR3 DNA is TGTGCCAGCTCGCCTAAACAGGGGACCCACTCTGGAAACACCATATATTTT. Protein product: CASSPKQGTHSGNTIYF. Full variable domain (remainder filled in from reference TRBV18 and TRBJ1-3): NAGVMQNPRHLVRRRGQEARLRCSPMKGHSHVYWYRQLPEEGLKFMVYLQKENIIDESGMPKERFSAEFPKEGPSILRIQQVVRGDSAAYFCASSPKQGTHSGNTIYFGEGSWLTVV.

Concerning this clonotype: A much larger clone is a single base away; this may be a read error. This chain links TRBV12-3 or TRBV12-4 with TRBJ1-6, with TRBD1 as a possible D gene (5 bases). This CDR3 region has 14 residues. The CDR3, as DNA: TGTGCCGGCAGGGCGGGACGGAAAAATTCACCCCTCCACTTT. This translates into CAGRAGRKNSPLHF.

Notes on this clonotype: One end of the junction is discordant with germline, which a read error may explain. The rearrangement joins TRBV4-1 to TRBJ2-1; maybe TRBD2 (5 bases). Germline CDR1 is MGHRA and CDR2 is YSYEKL. The CDR3 is 18 amino acids. This CDR3 reads CANSQRSTGIYPYNEQFF. Here the CDR3 DNA reads TGCGCCAACAGCCAAAGGTCGACCGGGATTTATCCCTACAATGAGCAGTTCTTC.

This clonotype was recorded many times. This chain links TRBV28 with TRBJ2-6; 7 positions match TRBD1. Losses at the gene ends were 6 bases for V and 0 bases for J; bases not matched to a gene: 11. The CDR3 covers 18 residues. CDR1 is MDHEN and CDR2 is SYDVKM in the germline V gene. The CDR3 nucleotides are TGTGCCAGCAGCTTCCGGGACAGACCTAGCTCTGGGGCCAACGTCCTGACTTTC. Translation gives CASSFRDRPSSGANVLTF.

On this clonotype itself: With a much larger clone just one base away, this may be a read error. The chain combines TRBV20-1 with TRBJ2-3, with D perhaps matching TRBD2 (5 bases). The CDR3 extends over 16 amino acids. Germline CDR1 is DFQATT and CDR2 is SNEGSKA (reference sequence). CDR3 region: CSARDGGGASTDAQYF. The DNA for the CDR3 is TGCAGTGCTAGGGATGGTGGCGGAGCTAGCACAGATGCGCAGTATTTT.

This clonotype was seen ten or more times. The rearrangement joins TRBV7-2 to TRBJ2-5; TRBD2 is a possible D gene (6 bases). Germline V gives CDR1 SGHTA, CDR2 FQGNSA. CDR3 length: 13 amino acids. Trimming cost V 2 bases and J 6 bases, with 10 bases left between them. The CDR3 region is CASSLSGSKTQYF. The DNA for the CDR3 is TGTGCCAGCAGCTTATCCGGGAGCAAGACCCAGTACTTC.

This clonotype has ten or more counts. The rearrangement joins TRBV20-1 to TRBJ2-3; 9 bases map to TRBD2. CDR1 is DFQATT and CDR2 is SNEGSKA in the germline V gene (reference sequence). This CDR3 comprises 14 residues. With V trimmed by 6 bases and J by 2 bases, 6 bases remained unmatched. The CDR3 coding sequence is TGCAGTGCGCCGGGACTAGCCGACACAGATACGCAGTATTTT. This codes for CSAPGLADTDTQYF.

This clonotype was detected many times. The CDR3 loop reads CASSKPGTSVSRYF. The CDR3 DNA follows: TGTGCCAGCAGTAAACCCGGGACTAGCGTTTCAAGGTATTTT. The V call is TRBV27, the J call TRBJ2-3, with 10 nucleotides matching TRBD2. The CDR3 is 14 residues long. Germline V lookup: CDR1 MNHEY, CDR2 SMNVEV (reference sequence). V dropped 5 bases and J dropped 14; count of bases not matched to a gene: 13.

This clonotype was picked up many times. V and J are TRBV7-9 and TRBJ2-7; D unresolved. Germline-derived CDR1 and CDR2 are SEHNR and FQNEAQ (reference sequence). The CDR3 is 13 amino acids. V was pared by 4 bases and J by 1 base, with 8 bases between. The CDR3 DNA sequence: TGTGCCAGCAGCTCCTTGCCTTCCTACGAGCAGTACTTC. Translation: CASSSLPSYEQYF.

The chain combines TRBV20-1 with TRBJ1-5; D gene ambiguous. CDR3 length equals 11 residues. The germline V gene has CDR1 DFQATT and CDR2 SNEGSKA (reference sequence). The V end was cut by 3 bases, the J end by 11 bases, with 11 bases between. CDR3 sequence: CSARGSAAQHF. The CDR3 DNA sequence: TGCAGTGCTAGGGGTTCAGCGGCCCAGCATTTT.

This clonotype was seen many times. This rearrangement joins TRBV25-1 to TRBJ2-6; possibly TRBD1 for D (6 bases). The V end lost 4 bases, the J end lost 1 base, and 20 bases lay between the germline ends. The CDR3 is 19 amino acids. From germline, CDR1 is MGHDK and CDR2 SYGVNS. As DNA, the CDR3 is TGTGCCAGCAGTGGGATTCCAGGACAGTTATATTCTGGGGCCAACGTCCTGACTTTC. Encoded protein: CASSGIPGQLYSGANVLTF.

This chain connects TRBV4-2 to TRBJ2-4; TRBD2 agrees at 9 bases. V dropped 6 bases and J dropped 12; count of bases not matched to a gene: 18. This CDR3 is built from 16 residues. CDR1 is LGHNA, CDR2 YNFKEQ, per germline. DNA for the CDR3: TGTGCCAGCAGTCACCGAGCGGGAGGAGCCAAAAACGCTCAGTACTTC. Translated, it gives CASSHRAGGAKNAQYF.

This clonotype was counted a few times. This chain uses TRBV7-3 with TRBJ2-3; D uncertain. The CDR3 totals 13 residues. V lost 5 bases and J 6 bases, leaving 12 bases between the germline ends. The germline CDR1 and CDR2 sequences are SGHTA and FQGTGA. CDR3 loop: CASSDTVRDTQYF. CDR3 in DNA: TGTGCCAGCAGCGACACGGTCCGGGATACGCAGTATTTT.

V gene TRBV13 combines with J gene TRBJ2-3; no clear D. The CDR3 runs 12 residues. Trimming removed 8 bases from V and 3 bases from J, with 9 bases in between. Germline V CDR1 and CDR2: PRHDT, FYEKMQ (reference sequence). CDR3 loop: CASGVETDTQYF. CDR3 nucleotide sequence: TGTGCCAGCGGCGTGGAAACAGATACGCAGTATTTT.

This clonotype has a count of ten or more. The chain couples TRBV4-2 to TRBJ2-3; unclear D gene. The germline gives CDR1 LGHNA, CDR2 YNFKEQ. The CDR3 has 13 amino acids. Between the trimmed V and J ends, which lost 0 bases and 7 bases, there was a span of 8 bases. The CDR3 loop is CASSQDLPYTQYF. The CDR3 DNA sequence: TGTGCCAGCAGCCAAGATCTTCCCTATACGCAGTATTTT.

There are many counts of this clonotype. The genes are TRBV6-1 and TRBJ2-2; D remains unclear. V dropped 5 bases and J dropped 7 bases, with 17 bases sitting between them. The length of the CDR3 is 15 residues. Germline V lookup: CDR1 MNHNS, CDR2 SASEGT. The chain's CDR3 is CASSTPWVENGELFF. DNA of the CDR3: TGTGCCAGCAGTACCCCTTGGGTGGAGAACGGGGAGCTGTTTTTT.

The chain uses TRBV11-2 and TRBJ1-3, with D hard to call. CDR1 is SGHAT, CDR2 FQNNGV, per germline. CDR3 length: 13 residues. V lost 6 bases to trimming and J lost 0 bases, with 6 bases between them. Here the CDR3 reads CASRDFSGNTIYF. The CDR3 bases are TGTGCCAGCAGGGATTTCTCTGGAAACACCATATATTTT.

In the case of this clonotype: A junction end diverges from the germline sequence, so it may reflect a read error. The rearrangement uses TRBV27 and TRBJ2-3; either TRBD1 or TRBD2 may supply D (6 bases each). CDR1 and CDR2 from the germline V gene are MNHEY and SMNVEV (reference sequence). This CDR3 spans 13 amino acids. CDR3 region: CASGRRDTDTPYF. CDR3 bases: TGTGCCAGCGGTAGGAGGGACACAGATACGCCGTATTTT.

The table lists this clonotype with many counts. The J gene is TRBJ2-5, the V gene TRBV4-3, with 7 bases matching TRBD1. This CDR3 is built from 15 residues. From germline, CDR1 is LGHNA and CDR2 YSLEER. V was clipped by 8 bases and J by 5 bases; unmatched bases: 14. CDR3 amino acids: CASSPSRGLGETQYF. In DNA, the CDR3 is TGCGCCAGCTCGCCCTCAAGGGGGCTCGGTGAGACCCAGTACTTC.

This clonotype was observed many times. This chain connects TRBV7-9 to TRBJ1-6, with 9 nucleotides matching TRBD1. Germline lookup yields CDR1 SEHNR and CDR2 FQNEAQ (reference sequence). CDR3 length: 15 residues. Trimming at V came to 5 bases and at J to 3 bases, leaving 2 bases not matched to a gene. Written as DNA, the CDR3 is TGTGCCAGCAGCACGGGACAGGGCTATAATTCACCCCTCCACTTT. Its protein product is CASSTGQGYNSPLHF.